These 9 T cell receptor beta chains share one sample of origin, sequenced in a study of identical twins. From the 5' RACE reads, TCRdb called clonotypes with MiXCR, one entry per CDR3 protein. The data show approximately 670,000 distinct CDR3 sequences, roughly 6% seen once. Sequencing was done on a sample of naive T cells sorted from blood. The receptors were sampled from a man younger than 35 in good health.

This clonotype was seen at least ten times. CDR3 coding DNA: TGTGCCAGCAGTTTAATTAAGGGATACAATGAGCAGTTCTTC. This sequence encodes CASSLIKGYNEQFF. The V and J genes are TRBV28 and TRBJ2-1; unclear D gene. The germline V and J ends were trimmed by 2 bases and 4 bases, with 9 bases remaining between them. The CDR3 loop spans 14 amino acids. The germline gives CDR1 MDHEN, CDR2 SYDVKM.

CDR3 sequence: CSGAGRDRPHEQYV. The CDR3 nucleotides read TGCAGCGGCGCCGGCCGGGACAGGCCCCACGAGCAGTACGTC. The chain links TRBV29-1 to TRBJ2-7; TRBD1 agrees at 8 bases. The CDR3 runs 14 residues. CDR1 SQVTM and CDR2 ANQGSEA come from the germline V gene. Unmatched junction bases numbered 13, after V lost 7 bases and J lost 5 bases.

The chain carries TRBV5-5 and TRBJ2-7; the D is unclear. V was trimmed by 2 bases and J by 5 bases, leaving 14 bases between them. The CDR3 totals 14 residues. Germline V gives CDR1 SGHKS, CDR2 YYEKEE (reference sequence). The CDR3 DNA reads as TGTGCCAGCAGCTTAGGACGGAATCCCCACGAGCAGTACGTC. Encoded protein: CASSLGRNPHEQYV.

This clonotype showed up many times. The CDR3: CASSFRTGRWSLHF. Here the CDR3 DNA reads TGTGCCAGCAGTTTTAGGACAGGGCGTTGGTCTCTCCACTTT. This sequence joins TRBV12-3 or TRBV12-4 and TRBJ1-6; 8 nucleotides match TRBD1. J was trimmed by 16 bases and V by 3 bases; bases with no gene match: 11. The CDR3 runs to 14 residues.

The table lists this clonotype with many counts. This sequence joins TRBV29-1 and TRBJ1-1; tentative D call: TRBD1 (5 bases). The CDR3 sequence is 14 residues long. Trimming took 3 bases from V and 3 from J, leaving 14 bases between them. Germline CDR1 is SQVTM and CDR2 is ANQGSEA. The CDR3 DNA sequence: TGCAGCGTTGATTGGGGGACGTTGGACACTGAAGCTTTCTTT. Residues: CSVDWGTLDTEAFF. Drawing the rest from reference TRBV29-1 and TRBJ1-1, the complete variable domain is SAVISQKPSRDICQRGTSLTIQCQVDSQVTMMFWYRQQPGQSLTLIATANQGSEATYESGFVIDKFPISRPNLTFSTLTVSNMSPEDSSIYLCSVDWGTLDTEAFFGQGTRLTVV.

This clonotype was recorded at least ten times. This chain links TRBV5-1 with TRBJ1-2; 7 bases agree with TRBD1. The junction had 7 bases not matched to a gene; V was cut back by 4 bases and J by 4 bases. The length of the CDR3 is 14 residues. The germline gives CDR1 SGHRS, CDR2 YFSETQ. The CDR3 spells CASSEEGAGYGYTF. CDR3 nucleotides: TGCGCCAGCAGCGAGGAGGGGGCCGGCTATGGCTACACCTTC.

The rearrangement joins TRBV5-6 to TRBJ1-1; 8 nucleotides align to TRBD1. With 0 bases clipped from V and 12 bases from J, the junction kept 4 bases outside the gene matches. This CDR3 has 12 amino acids. Germline CDR1 reads SGHDT; CDR2 reads YYEEEE. CDR3 region: CASSLEDRETFF. CDR3 nucleotides: TGTGCCAGCAGCTTGGAGGACAGGGAGACTTTCTTT.

This clonotype occurred many times. In DNA, the CDR3 is TGCGCCAGCAGCTTGCTAGGAAATTCCTACAATGAGCAGTTCTTC. It codes for CASSLLGNSYNEQFF. This rearrangement joins TRBV5-1 to TRBJ2-1; D is undetermined. This CDR3 is 15 amino acids long. CDR1 and CDR2 (germline): SGHRS, YFSETQ. V lost 1 base, J lost 1 base, and 9 bases lay in between.

This clonotype was counted ten times or more. The rearrangement links TRBV20-1 to TRBJ2-5; TRBD1 aligns across 7 bases. Germline trimming cut 6 bases from V and 4 bases from J; bases unmatched to any gene: 8. Germline values: CDR1 DFQATT, CDR2 SNEGSKA (reference sequence). This CDR3 region has 13 residues. The CDR3 nucleotides read TGCAGTGCCAGATTGACAGGGCGAGAGACCCAGTACTTC. Its translation: CSARLTGRETQYF.